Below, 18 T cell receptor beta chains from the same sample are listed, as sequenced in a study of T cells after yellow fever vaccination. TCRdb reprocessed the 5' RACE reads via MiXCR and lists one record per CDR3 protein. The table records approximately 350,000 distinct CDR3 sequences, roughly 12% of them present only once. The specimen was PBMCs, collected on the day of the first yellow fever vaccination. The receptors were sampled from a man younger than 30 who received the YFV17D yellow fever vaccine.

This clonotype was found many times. The CDR3 spells CASTTPGQGIHEQYF. In DNA form, the CDR3 reads TGTGCCAGCACCACTCCGGGACAGGGTATACACGAGCAGTACTTC. V and J are TRBV27 and TRBJ2-7; 9 nucleotides match TRBD1. Germline V gene lookup returns CDR1 MNHEY and CDR2 SMNVEV (reference sequence). The CDR3 extends over 15 amino acids. V lost 7 bases and J lost 5; bases outside the gene matches: 12.

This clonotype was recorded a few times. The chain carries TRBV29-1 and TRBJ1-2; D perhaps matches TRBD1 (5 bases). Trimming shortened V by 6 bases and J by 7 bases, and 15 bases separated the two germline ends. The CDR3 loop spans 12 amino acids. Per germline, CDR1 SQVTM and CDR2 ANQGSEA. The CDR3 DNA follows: TGCAGCGTCGACAGTGGTTTGATTGGCTACACCTTC. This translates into CSVDSGLIGYTF.

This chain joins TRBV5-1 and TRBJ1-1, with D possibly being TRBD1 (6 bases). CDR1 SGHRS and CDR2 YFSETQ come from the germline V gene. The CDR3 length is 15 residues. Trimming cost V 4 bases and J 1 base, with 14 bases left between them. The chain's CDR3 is CASSAWDISNTEAFF. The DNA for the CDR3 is TGCGCCAGCAGCGCATGGGACATTTCGAACACTGAAGCTTTCTTT.

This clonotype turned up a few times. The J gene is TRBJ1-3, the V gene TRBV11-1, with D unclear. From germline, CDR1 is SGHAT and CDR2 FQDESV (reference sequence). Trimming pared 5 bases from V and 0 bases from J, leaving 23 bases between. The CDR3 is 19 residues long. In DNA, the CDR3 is TGTGCCAGCAGCCGAACACGAGGCGTAGTCCGTCCCTCTGGAAACACCATATATTTT. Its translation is CASSRTRGVVRPSGNTIYF.

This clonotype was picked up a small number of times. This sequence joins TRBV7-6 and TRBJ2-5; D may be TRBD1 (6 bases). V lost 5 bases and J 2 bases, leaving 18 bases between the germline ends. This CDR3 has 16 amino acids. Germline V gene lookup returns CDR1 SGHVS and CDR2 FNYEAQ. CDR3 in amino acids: CASSRPRGQGQETQYF. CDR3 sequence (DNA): TGTGCCAGCAGCCGACCCCGCGGCCAGGGGCAAGAGACCCAGTACTTC.

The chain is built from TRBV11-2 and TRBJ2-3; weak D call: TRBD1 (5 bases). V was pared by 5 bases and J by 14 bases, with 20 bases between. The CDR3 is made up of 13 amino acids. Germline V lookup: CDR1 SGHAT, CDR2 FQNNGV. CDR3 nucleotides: TGTGCCAGCAGCACCTACCAAGGGGTGGCAGGGTATTTT. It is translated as CASSTYQGVAGYF.

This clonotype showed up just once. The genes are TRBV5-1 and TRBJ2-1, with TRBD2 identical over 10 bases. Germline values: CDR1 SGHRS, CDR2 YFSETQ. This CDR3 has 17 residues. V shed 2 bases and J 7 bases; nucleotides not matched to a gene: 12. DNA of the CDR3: TGCGCCAGCAGCTTAGTGGCTAGCGGGGGAAACGCAAATGAGCAGTTCTTC. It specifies CASSLVASGGNANEQFF.

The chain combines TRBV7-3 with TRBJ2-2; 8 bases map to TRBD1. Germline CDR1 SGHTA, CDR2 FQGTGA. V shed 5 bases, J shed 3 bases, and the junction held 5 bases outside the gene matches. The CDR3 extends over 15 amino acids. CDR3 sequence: CASSPQTGDTGELFF. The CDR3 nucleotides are TGTGCCAGCAGCCCCCAGACAGGGGACACCGGGGAGCTGTTTTTT.

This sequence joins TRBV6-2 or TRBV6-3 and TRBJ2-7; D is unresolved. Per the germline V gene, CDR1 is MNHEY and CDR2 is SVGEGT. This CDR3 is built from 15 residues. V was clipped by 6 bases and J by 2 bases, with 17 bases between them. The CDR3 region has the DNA TGTGCCAGCAGCTCGTACGGTTTCTCTACCTACGAGCAGTACTTC. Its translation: CASSSYGFSTYEQYF.

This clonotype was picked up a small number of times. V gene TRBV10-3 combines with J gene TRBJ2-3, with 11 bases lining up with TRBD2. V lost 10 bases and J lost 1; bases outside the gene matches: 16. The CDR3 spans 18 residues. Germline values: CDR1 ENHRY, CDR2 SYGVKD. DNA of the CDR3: TGTGCCACCAAGGGGGGACTAGCGGTCGAAAGGGGCACAGATACGCAGTATTTT. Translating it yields CATKGGLAVERGTDTQYF.

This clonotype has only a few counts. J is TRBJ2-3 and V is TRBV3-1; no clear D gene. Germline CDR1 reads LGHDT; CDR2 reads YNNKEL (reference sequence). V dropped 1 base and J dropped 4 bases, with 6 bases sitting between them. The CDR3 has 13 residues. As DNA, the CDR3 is TGTGCCAGCAGCCAAGCCAGCGCAGATACGCAGTATTTT. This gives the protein CASSQASADTQYF.

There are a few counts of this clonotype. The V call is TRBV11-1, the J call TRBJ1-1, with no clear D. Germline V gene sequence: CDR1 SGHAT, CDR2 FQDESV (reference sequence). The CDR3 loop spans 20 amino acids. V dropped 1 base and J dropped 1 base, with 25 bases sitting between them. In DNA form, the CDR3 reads TGTGCCAGCAGCTTAGAGGTTCGGTCAGGCGATCCGGGTGGGAACACTGAAGCTTTCTTT. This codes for CASSLEVRSGDPGGNTEAFF.

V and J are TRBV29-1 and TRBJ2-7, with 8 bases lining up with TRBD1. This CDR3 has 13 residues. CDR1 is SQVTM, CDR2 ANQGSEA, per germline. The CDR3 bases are TGCACCTCTCGGACAGGGTCATTCTACGAGCAGTACGTC. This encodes CTSRTGSFYEQYV.

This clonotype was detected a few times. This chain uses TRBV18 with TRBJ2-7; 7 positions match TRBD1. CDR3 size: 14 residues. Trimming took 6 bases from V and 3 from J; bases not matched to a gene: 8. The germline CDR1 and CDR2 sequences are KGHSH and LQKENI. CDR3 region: CASSPTGTDYEQYF. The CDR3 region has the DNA TGTGCCAGCTCGCCTACCGGGACAGACTACGAGCAGTACTTC.

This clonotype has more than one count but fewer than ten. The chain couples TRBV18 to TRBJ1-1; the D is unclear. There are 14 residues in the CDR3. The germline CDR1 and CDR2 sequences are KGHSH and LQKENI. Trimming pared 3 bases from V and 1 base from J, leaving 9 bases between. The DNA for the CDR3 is TGTGCCAGCTCACCCGCAGCACAGAACACTGAAGCTTTCTTT. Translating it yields CASSPAAQNTEAFF.

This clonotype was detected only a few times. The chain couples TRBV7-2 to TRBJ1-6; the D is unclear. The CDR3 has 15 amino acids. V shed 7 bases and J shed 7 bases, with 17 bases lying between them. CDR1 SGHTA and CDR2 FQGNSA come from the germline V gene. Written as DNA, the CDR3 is TGTGCCAGCATCCTCTTCTTGGGAACCAATTCACCCCTCCACTTT. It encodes CASILFLGTNSPLHF.

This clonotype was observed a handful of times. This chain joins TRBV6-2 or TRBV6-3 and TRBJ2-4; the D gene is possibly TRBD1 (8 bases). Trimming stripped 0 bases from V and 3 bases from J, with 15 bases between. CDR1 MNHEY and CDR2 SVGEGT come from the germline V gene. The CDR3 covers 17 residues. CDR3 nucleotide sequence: TGTGCCAGCAGTTACTCAACAGGGGGGGAAGGCAAAAACATTCAGTACTTC. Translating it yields CASSYSTGGEGKNIQYF.

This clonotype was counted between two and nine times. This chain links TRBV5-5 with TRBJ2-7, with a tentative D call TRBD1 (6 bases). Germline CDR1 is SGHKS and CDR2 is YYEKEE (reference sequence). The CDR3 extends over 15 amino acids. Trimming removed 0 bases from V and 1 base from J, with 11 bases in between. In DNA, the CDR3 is TGTGCCAGCAGCTTGGGTTTAGGGGGTTCCTACGAGCAGTACTTC. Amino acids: CASSLGLGGSYEQYF.